This is a list of T cell receptor beta chains from one sample in a study of T cell responses to AZD1222 COVID-19 vaccine. Using immunoSEQ multiplex PCR, the repertoire was profiled, and TCRdb retains in-frame clones only, with some absent. The table includes about 140,000 clones, roughly 91% detected once. Sequencing was performed on peripheral blood, taken 28 days after the second AZD1222 dose. The source is an adult who received the AZD1222 COVID-19 vaccine. CDR3s include the opening cysteine and the closing phenylalanine or tryptophan. The order of the fields is D gene, clone size, J gene, V gene, CDR3 DNA, CDR3 protein. A D gene is named only where the DNA matches it firmly. Clone size is shown for a subset of rows, as once, few, many or a class of expanded clone.

D: .; size: .; J: TRBJ1-2; V: TRBV29-1; DNA: TGCAGCGTTGCGACTAACTATGGCTACACCTTC; CDR3: CSVATNYGYTF
D: TRBD1; size: .; J: TRBJ1-2; V: TRBV7-8; DNA: TGTGCCAGCAGCCATCTCTCGAGACAGGGAGTCTATGGCTACACCTTC; CDR3: CASSHLSRQGVYGYTF
D: .; size: few; J: TRBJ1-2; V: TRBV2; DNA: TGTGCCAGCAGTAGGACAGAAGTCTATGGCTACACCTTC; CDR3: CASSRTEVYGYTF
D: TRBD2; size: .; J: TRBJ2-4; V: TRBV19; DNA: TGTGCCAGTAGTATTAGGACTAGTGACATTCAGTACTTC; CDR3: CASSIRTSDIQYF
D: .; size: .; J: TRBJ1-2; V: TRBV5-4; DNA: TGTGCCAGCAGCTTCCTGGGGGATGGCTACACCTTC; CDR3: CASSFLGDGYTF
D: TRBD1; size: .; J: TRBJ1-2; V: TRBV9; DNA: TGTGCCAGCAGCATCGGGACAGCCTCCCAGGGCTACACCTTC; CDR3: CASSIGTASQGYTF
D: TRBD1; size: .; J: TRBJ2-5; V: TRBV19; DNA: TGTGCCAGTAGCCTACAGGGGGCCTTCCAAGAGACCCAGTACTTC; CDR3: CASSLQGAFQETQYF
D: .; size: .; J: TRBJ2-5; V: TRBV5-4; DNA: TGTGCCACCCAGCGAACAACCCAAGAGACCCAGTACTTC; CDR3: CATQRTTQETQYF
D: .; size: .; J: TRBJ1-3; V: TRBV27; DNA: TGTGCCAGCAGTTTAGGCCCAGAGCGCGGAAACACCATATATTTT; CDR3: CASSLGPERGNTIYF
D: TRBD1; size: once; J: TRBJ1-6; V: TRBV27; DNA: TGTGCTCCGGACAGGGAAATCTATAATTCACCCCTCCACTTT; CDR3: CAPDREIYNSPLHF
D: TRBD1; size: .; J: TRBJ1-6; V: TRBV3-1/TRBV3-2; DNA: TGTGCCAGCCGACCTCGGGACAGGGGGCCTGTTTCACCCCTCCACTTT; CDR3: CASRPRDRGPVSPLHF
D: TRBD2; size: .; J: TRBJ2-7; V: TRBV5-5; DNA: TGTGCCAGCAGCTTGTGTTCTAGCGGGAGGTCCTGTAAGTGGTACGAGCAGTACTTC; CDR3: CASSLCSSGRSCKWYEQYF
D: .; size: once; J: TRBJ1-1; V: TRBV30; DNA: TGTGCCTGGAGTAAATATGGTGAGCGGCCTGAAGCTTTCTTT; CDR3: CAWSKYGERPEAFF
D: TRBD2; size: .; J: TRBJ2-1; V: TRBV5-1; DNA: TGCGCCAGCAGCTTGGCGCGGACTAGCCTCTCTAATGAGCAGTTCTTC; CDR3: CASSLARTSLSNEQFF
D: .; size: few; J: TRBJ1-6; V: TRBV2; DNA: TGTGCCAGCAGTGACCCCCCCACGGGTTCACCCCTCCACTTT; CDR3: CASSDPPTGSPLHF
D: TRBD1; size: .; J: TRBJ1-2; V: TRBV25-1; DNA: TGTACCAGCAGTGGTCGGGGGAGGGGGCGCTATGGCTACACCTTC; CDR3: CTSSGRGRGRYGYTF
D: .; size: .; J: TRBJ2-5; V: TRBV18; DNA: TGTGCCAGCTCACCGGGACTCGGCGGGGCACAAGAGACCCAGTACTTC; CDR3: CASSPGLGGAQETQYF
D: .; size: .; J: TRBJ1-1; V: TRBV6-5; DNA: TGTGCCAGCAGTTACTCGGACAGCCGCTTTGAAGCTTTCTTT; CDR3: CASSYSDSRFEAFF
D: TRBD1; size: .; J: TRBJ1-5; V: TRBV7-6; DNA: TGTGCCAGCAGCCCCGGCAGGGGGCCGGGCCAGCCCCAGCATTTT; CDR3: CASSPGRGPGQPQHF
D: TRBD1; size: .; J: TRBJ1-3; V: TRBV19; DNA: TGTGCCAGTAGTATGGGACAGGGGGCTGATAGAAACACCATATATTTT; CDR3: CASSMGQGADRNTIYF
D: .; size: .; J: TRBJ2-1; V: TRBV30; DNA: TGTGCCTGGAGTATGGTCCCCAATGAGCAGTTCTTC; CDR3: CAWSMVPNEQFF
D: .; size: .; J: TRBJ2-5; V: TRBV7-9; DNA: TGTGCCAGCAGCTTAGGTAACTTCCAAGAGACCCAGTACTTC; CDR3: CASSLGNFQETQYF
D: TRBD1; size: .; J: TRBJ1-1; V: TRBV6-1; DNA: TGTGCCAGCAGAGAAGGGACAGGGAAAACTGAAGCTTTCTTT; CDR3: CASREGTGKTEAFF
D: TRBD1; size: .; J: TRBJ2-7; V: TRBV7-8; DNA: TGTGCCAGCAGCTTAGGGGGGACAGTTATCTACGAGCAGTACTTC; CDR3: CASSLGGTVIYEQYF
D: .; size: .; J: TRBJ1-3; V: TRBV3-1/TRBV3-2; DNA: TGTGCCAGCGGCGGAAACACCATATATTTT; CDR3: CASGGNTIYF
D: .; size: .; J: TRBJ1-6; V: TRBV6-6; DNA: TGTGCCAGCAGGACTCAGGGTTCGGGGGAGGATTCACCCCTCCACTTT; CDR3: CASRTQGSGEDSPLHF
D: .; size: .; J: TRBJ2-1; V: TRBV5-1; DNA: TGCGCCAGCAGTAGGGGGGTTAGCTTGGCCTACAATGAGCAGTTCTTC; CDR3: CASSRGVSLAYNEQFF
D: TRBD1; size: .; J: TRBJ1-1; V: TRBV29-1; DNA: TGCAGCGTTGCCCTCCGGGACAGTAGAGTTGAAGCTTTCTTT; CDR3: CSVALRDSRVEAFF
D: TRBD1; size: .; J: TRBJ1-3; V: TRBV3-1/TRBV3-2; DNA: TGTGCCAGCAGCTCCCGGGACAGGGCTGGAAACACCATATATTTT; CDR3: CASSSRDRAGNTIYF
D: TRBD1; size: .; J: TRBJ1-2; V: TRBV28; DNA: TGTGCCAGCAGGGGACAGCTCTATGGCTACACCTTC; CDR3: CASRGQLYGYTF
D: TRBD1; size: once; J: TRBJ2-2; V: TRBV5-1; DNA: TGCGCCAGCAGCCAGGGACAGGGGAGCGTCGGGGAGCTGTTTTTT; CDR3: CASSQGQGSVGELFF
D: .; size: .; J: TRBJ1-5; V: TRBV12-3/TRBV12-4; DNA: TGTGCCACCAGAGAGGGCAATCAGCCCCAGCATTTT; CDR3: CATREGNQPQHF
D: .; size: few; J: TRBJ1-2; V: TRBV5-6; DNA: TGTGCCAGCAGCTTGGAACAGCAATGGAGGGGCGGCTACACCTTC; CDR3: CASSLEQQWRGGYTF
D: .; size: .; J: TRBJ1-1; V: TRBV5-4; DNA: TGTGCCAGCAGCTCCCGTACCGGAGGGGATTTTGGCACTGAAGCTTTCTTT; CDR3: CASSSRTGGDFGTEAFF
D: .; size: .; J: TRBJ2-3; V: TRBV5-4; DNA: TGTGCCAGCAGCTTGGCTGGGCCTAATACGCAGTATTTT; CDR3: CASSLAGPNTQYF
D: .; size: .; J: TRBJ2-5; V: TRBV7-2; DNA: TGTGCCAGCAGCTTAGTTTGGGAGACCCAGTACTTC; CDR3: CASSLVWETQYF
D: TRBD1; size: .; J: TRBJ2-5; V: TRBV5-1; DNA: TGCGCCAGCAGCTCCGCCAACGCACACTCCTCCGGGACAGGGCGGGAGACCCAGTACTTC; CDR3: CASSSANAHSSGTGRETQYF
D: .; size: few; J: TRBJ1-1; V: TRBV6-1; DNA: TGTGCCAGCAGTGAACAGGGTAACACTGAAGCTTTCTTT; CDR3: CASSEQGNTEAFF
D: TRBD1; size: many; J: TRBJ1-2; V: TRBV6-6; DNA: TGTGCCAGCAGACAGGGGGCATTTTACGGCTACACCTTC; CDR3: CASRQGAFYGYTF
D: .; size: .; J: TRBJ1-1; V: TRBV4-1; DNA: TGCGCCAGCAGCCATACAGGGATTCGCACTGAAGCTTTCTTT; CDR3: CASSHTGIRTEAFF
D: TRBD2; size: once; J: TRBJ2-1; V: TRBV6-5; DNA: TGTGCCAGCACACTAAGCGGGGGGGCCAATGAGCAGTTCTTC; CDR3: CASTLSGGANEQFF
D: .; size: .; J: TRBJ2-7; V: TRBV7-2; DNA: TGTGCCAGCAGCTGGGGGACGGAGTCCTACGAGCAGTACTTC; CDR3: CASSWGTESYEQYF
D: .; size: few; J: TRBJ1-6; V: TRBV30; DNA: TGTGCCTGGAGCCCTACAGGGTCGGCCCTCCACTTT; CDR3: CAWSPTGSALHF
D: TRBD1; size: .; J: TRBJ2-7; V: TRBV6-6; DNA: TGTGCCAGCAGTCCCCCCCGTTCCGGGACAGTCCGCTACGAGCAGTACTTC; CDR3: CASSPPRSGTVRYEQYF
D: .; size: .; J: TRBJ1-1; V: TRBV6-2/TRBV6-3; DNA: TGTGCCAGCAGTCAACCCTCCGGACGGGGGGGTACTGAAGCTTTCTTT; CDR3: CASSQPSGRGGTEAFF
D: .; size: once; J: TRBJ1-2; V: TRBV20-1; DNA: TGCAGTGCTAGGAACAGCGCTGGCTACACCTTC; CDR3: CSARNSAGYTF